The subject of this entry is one T cell receptor beta chain. Its cognate antigen is unknown. This specimen belongs to a study of CD8 T cells in Susac syndrome. Across the whole study: Each patient with Susac syndrome, at the time of blood draw, was therapy-naive, on corticosteroids, or on intravenous immunoglobulin alone.

The V segment lost 5 bases and the J segment 15 bases; nucleotides outside the gene matches: 8. The CDR3 runs 12 residues. Germline V gives CDR1 SQVTM, CDR2 ANQGSEA. 0.5 to 1 ug RNA was reverse transcribed with random hexamers. TCRdb fed the immunoSEQ multiplex PCR reads into MiXCR, producing one record per CDR3 protein. Of around 81,000 distinct CDR3 sequences listed, 94% are singletons. Notes on the study in general: Among people with Susac, CD8+ clonal expansion was greatest in TEMRA cells and active patients.

The specimen sequenced was CD8+ T cells from PBMCs. The chain links TRBV29-1 to TRBJ2-1, with TRBD2 matching 12 bases. This receptor was taken from a human donor with Susac syndrome. This CDR3 reads CSVLAGGNEGFF. The CDR3 DNA is TGCAGCGTTCTAGCGGGAGGGAACGAGGGGTTCTTC.